This entry concerns a single T cell receptor (beta chain). This specimen comes from a study of cytomegalovirus exposure and HLA in healthy donors. A multiplex PCR was run with 60 Vbeta primers and 13 Jbeta primers. The repertoire was sequenced with immunoSEQ multiplex PCR; TCRdb's copy has only in-frame clones and lacks some. The sample includes roughly 150,000 clones, around 80% of them seen just once. CDR3 length equals 17 residues. V lost 6 bases to trimming and J lost 7 bases; unmatched junction nucleotides: 16. Germline CDR1 SNHLY, CDR2 FYNNEI. The gene calls are TRBV2 and TRBJ2-5; 11 bases are shared with TRBD1. The source is a female donor in good health and CMV-seronegative. Sequenced material: PBMCs. The CDR3 is CASSQRGQGDGWGTQYF. The CDR3 bases are TGTGCCAGCAGCCAAAGGGGACAGGGGGACGGGTGGGGGACCCAGTACTTC.